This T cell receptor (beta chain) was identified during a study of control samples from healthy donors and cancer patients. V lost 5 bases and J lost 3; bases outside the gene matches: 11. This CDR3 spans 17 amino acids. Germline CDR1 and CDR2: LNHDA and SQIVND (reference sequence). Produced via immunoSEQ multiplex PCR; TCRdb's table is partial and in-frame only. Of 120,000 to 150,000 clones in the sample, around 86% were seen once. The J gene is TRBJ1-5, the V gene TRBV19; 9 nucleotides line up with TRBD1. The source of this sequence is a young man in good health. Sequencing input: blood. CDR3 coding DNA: TGTGCCAGTAGTCAAATACAGGGGGCGAAAACCAATCAGCCCCAGCATTTT. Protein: CASSQIQGAKTNQPQHF.